This TCR beta chain was documented in a study of T-cell reconstitution after alpha-beta-depleted transplantation in children. During its preparation, the TCRbeta library received unique molecular identifiers. TCRdb re-called the PCR reads through MiXCR, storing one row per CDR3 protein. Of 500,000 or so distinct CDR3 sequences in the sample, approximately 32% were seen once. There are 15 residues in the CDR3. Trimming took 0 bases from V and 6 from J, leaving 15 bases between them. Germline values: CDR1 ENHRY, CDR2 SYGVKD. The sample in question was PBMCs from the stem cell graft donor, obtained from the stem cell graft. The chain has TRBV10-3 and TRBJ2-7; D possibly matches TRBD1 or TRBD2 (6 bases each). The TCR was taken from a human donor who donated a stem cell graft to a child with aplastic anemia. For the CDR3, the DNA is TGTGCCATCAGTGAGTCGACGGGCAGGGGAGGCGAGCAGTACTTC. Protein sequence: CAISESTGRGGEQYF.